These T cell receptor beta chains were read from a single sample in a study of glioma-infiltrating T cells after dendritic cell vaccination. Using immunoSEQ multiplex PCR, the repertoire was profiled, and TCRdb retains in-frame clones only, with some absent. This sample yields 40,000 or so clones, of which 82% are seen a single time; approximately 8.3% belongs to the top ten. This material consisted of blood, taken before dendritic cell vaccination. The receptors were gathered from a human donor with glioblastoma. Each CDR3 is given with its conserved first and last residue. The order of the fields is CDR3 length, clone size, J gene, D gene, V gene, CDR3 DNA, CDR3 protein. A D gene is named only where the DNA matches it firmly. Part of the rows lack a size; the others show once, few, many or a class for expanded clones.

>13|.|TRBJ1-2|TRBD1|TRBV11-3
TGTGCCAGCAGCCGACACAGGGGTGGTGGCTACACCTTC
CASSRHRGGGYTF
>11|once|TRBJ1-2|.|TRBV29-1
TGCAGCGTTGAAGCCCGCTATGGCTACACCTTC
CSVEARYGYTF
>16|.|TRBJ2-1|.|TRBV4-3
TGCGCCAGCAGCCAAGATTTCCCGGGGGATTACAATGAGCAGTTCTTC
CASSQDFPGDYNEQFF
>14|.|TRBJ2-7|.|TRBV7-6
TGTGCCAGCAGCCCCTTCGTAGGGGTCTACGAGCAGTACTTC
CASSPFVGVYEQYF
>15|.|TRBJ1-3|.|TRBV5-1
TGCGCCAGCAGCACAGGCCCATACTCTGGAAACACCATATATTTT
CASSTGPYSGNTIYF
>15|.|TRBJ2-5|.|TRBV4-3
TGCGCCAGCAGCCAAGGCGAAGCGCGGGCAGAGACCCAGTACTTC
CASSQGEARAETQYF
>12|.|TRBJ2-7|.|TRBV6-5
TGTGCCAGCAGTAAACAGGGTTACGAGCAGTACTTC
CASSKQGYEQYF
>17|.|TRBJ2-7|TRBD2|TRBV11-3
TGTGCCAGCTCTCCAACCCTTGCACTAGCGGGGGAAGGTCCGCAGTACTTC
CASSPTLALAGEGPQYF
>16|.|TRBJ2-3|.|TRBV7-6
TGTGCCAGCAGCCCCGCGGGTGGGGATTACACAGATACGCAGTATTTT
CASSPAGGDYTDTQYF
>18|.|TRBJ2-7|.|TRBV7-9
TGTGCCAGCAGCCAAACCGATAGGGGGTGGACAATTCTCTACGAGCAGTACTTC
CASSQTDRGWTILYEQYF
>15|.|TRBJ2-7|.|TRBV19
TGTGCCAGTAGTAGCCCTTCGGCGGGTTACAACGAGCAGTACTTC
CASSSPSAGYNEQYF
>15|once|TRBJ1-4|.|TRBV6-1
TGTGCCAGCAGTGGGGGACACCCAACTAATGAAAAACTGTTTTTT
CASSGGHPTNEKLFF